This T cell receptor (beta chain) was profiled in a study of blood T cell repertoires in COVID-19. Study overall: Whether acute or convalescent, the COVID-19 samples came from the United States, Italy and Spain. From T cells, B-cell-depleted T cells, or PBMCs came the material, which was cDNA or gDNA.

In its sample, this clone was seen once. CDR3 length: 16 amino acids. Enrolment of Seattle patients took place during active infection, and they were followed longitudinally. In the authors' methods: For nucleated cells, counts were estimated from reference gene primer amplification. Here immunoSEQ multiplex PCR was the method, and the copy in TCRdb shows in-frame clones only, minus some. V, J and clone size are those of that table, while D and trimming were read from the DNA. The sample has 250,000 to 300,000 clones; roughly 92% are singletons. This sequence originates from a woman between 25 and 40 years old with COVID-19, enrolled during active disease. The rearrangement uses TRBV12-2 and TRBJ2-5; the table calls TRBD1, which could not be checked here. TRBV12-2 is classified as a pseudogene. Sequencing was performed on peripheral blood. The CDR3 loop reads CASRLGRTGERETQYF. Written as DNA, the CDR3 is TGTGCAAGTCGCTTAGGACGGACAGGGGAGAGAGAGACCCAGTACTTC.